This T cell receptor (beta chain) was identified during a study of blood T cell repertoires in COVID-19. Study details: COVID-19 samples from acute and convalescent phases originated in the United States, Italy and Spain.

The CDR3 runs to 13 residues. Trimming stripped 5 bases from V and 6 bases from J, with 13 bases between. Germline CDR1 is MNHNY and CDR2 is SVGAGI (reference sequence). Original processing notes: Estimation of nucleated cell counts relied on the amplification of reference gene primers. This table comes from immunoSEQ multiplex PCR, and its TCRdb copy is limited to in-frame clones, with some not included. That table is the source of V, J and clone size, and D and trimming were worked out from the DNA. This sample has under 50,000 clones; roughly 90% occur once, and the top ten carry approximately 12%.

This clonotype originated in a human donor in a cohort sampled during active COVID-19. Sequencing was carried out using peripheral blood. The chain carries TRBV6-6 and TRBJ1-2; tentative D call: TRBD1 (5 bases). The CDR3 here is CASSAGRGDGYTF. The CDR3 coding sequence is TGTGCCAGCAGTGCGGGGAGAGGGGATGGCTACACCTTC.